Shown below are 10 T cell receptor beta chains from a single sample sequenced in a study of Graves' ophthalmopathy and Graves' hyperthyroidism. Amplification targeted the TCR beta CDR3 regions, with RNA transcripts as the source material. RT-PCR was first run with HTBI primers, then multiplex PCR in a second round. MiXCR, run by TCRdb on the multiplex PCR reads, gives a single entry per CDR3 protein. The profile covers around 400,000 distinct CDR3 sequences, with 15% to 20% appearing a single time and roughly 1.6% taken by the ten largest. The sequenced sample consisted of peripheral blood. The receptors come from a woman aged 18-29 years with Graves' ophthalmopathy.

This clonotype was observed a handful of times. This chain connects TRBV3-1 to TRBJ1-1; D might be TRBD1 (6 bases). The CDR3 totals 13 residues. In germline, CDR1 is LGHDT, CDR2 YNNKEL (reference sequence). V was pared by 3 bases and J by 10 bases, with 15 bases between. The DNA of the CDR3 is TGTGCCAGCAGCCAGAGGGGGTTTGGTGGAGCTTTCTTT. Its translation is CASSQRGFGGAFF.

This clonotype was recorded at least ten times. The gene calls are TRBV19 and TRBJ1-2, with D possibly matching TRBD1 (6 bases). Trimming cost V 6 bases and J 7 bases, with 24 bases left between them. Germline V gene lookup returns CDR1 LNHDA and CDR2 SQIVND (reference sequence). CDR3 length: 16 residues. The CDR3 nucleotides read TGTGCCAGTAGCCCTCCCCTGGGGGCTGGTCGCTCTGGCTACACCTTC. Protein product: CASSPPLGAGRSGYTF. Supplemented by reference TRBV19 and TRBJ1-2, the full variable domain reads DGGITQSPKYLFRKEGQNVTLSCEQNLNHDAMYWYRQDPGQGLRLIYYSQIVNDFQKGDIAEGYSVSREKKESFPLTVTSAQKNPTAFYLCASSPPLGAGRSGYTFGSGTRLTVV.

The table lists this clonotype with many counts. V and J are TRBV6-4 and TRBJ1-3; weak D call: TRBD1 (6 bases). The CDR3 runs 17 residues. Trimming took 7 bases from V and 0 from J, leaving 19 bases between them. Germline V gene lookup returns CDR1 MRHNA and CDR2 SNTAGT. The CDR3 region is CASTFKGTPASGNTIYF. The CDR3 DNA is TGTGCCAGCACCTTCAAAGGGACACCGGCCTCTGGAAACACCATATATTTT.

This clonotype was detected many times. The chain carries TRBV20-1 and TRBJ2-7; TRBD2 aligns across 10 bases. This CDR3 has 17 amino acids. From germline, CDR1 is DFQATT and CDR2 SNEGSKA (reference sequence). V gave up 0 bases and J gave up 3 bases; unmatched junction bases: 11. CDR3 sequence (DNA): TGCAGTGCTAGAGACTCCCCCTCTAGCGGGGGATTCTACGAGCAGTACTTC. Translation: CSARDSPSSGGFYEQYF.

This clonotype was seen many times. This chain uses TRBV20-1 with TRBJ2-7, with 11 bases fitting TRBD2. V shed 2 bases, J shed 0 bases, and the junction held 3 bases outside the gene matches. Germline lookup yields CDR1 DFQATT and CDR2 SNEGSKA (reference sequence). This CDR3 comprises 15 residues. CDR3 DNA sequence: TGCAGTGCTAGACTAGCGGGAGGATTCTCCTACGAGCAGTACTTC. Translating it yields CSARLAGGFSYEQYF.

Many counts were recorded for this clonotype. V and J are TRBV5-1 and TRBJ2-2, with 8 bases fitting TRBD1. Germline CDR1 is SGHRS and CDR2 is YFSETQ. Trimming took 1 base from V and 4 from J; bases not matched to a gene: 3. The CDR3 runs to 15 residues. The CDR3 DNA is TGCGCCAGCAGCTTGCAGGGGGCAGGCACCGGGGAGCTGTTTTTT. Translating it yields CASSLQGAGTGELFF.

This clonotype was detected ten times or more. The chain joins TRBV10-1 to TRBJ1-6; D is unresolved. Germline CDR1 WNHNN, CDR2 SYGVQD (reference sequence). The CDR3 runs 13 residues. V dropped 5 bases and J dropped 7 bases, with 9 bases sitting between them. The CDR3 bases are TGCGCCAGCAGTCGAGGGCAGAATTCACCCCTCCACTTT. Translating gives CASSRGQNSPLHF.

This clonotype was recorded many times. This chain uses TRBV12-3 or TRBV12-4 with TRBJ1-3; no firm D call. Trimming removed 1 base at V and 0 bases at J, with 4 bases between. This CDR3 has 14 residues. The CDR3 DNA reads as TGTGCCAGCAGTTTAGGGGGCTCTGGAAACACCATATATTTT. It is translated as CASSLGGSGNTIYF.

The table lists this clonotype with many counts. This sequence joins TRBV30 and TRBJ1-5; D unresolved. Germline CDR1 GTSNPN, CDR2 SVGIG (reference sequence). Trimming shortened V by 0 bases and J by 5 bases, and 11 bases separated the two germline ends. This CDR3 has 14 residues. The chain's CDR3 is CAWSVPTDHQPQHF. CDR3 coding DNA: TGTGCCTGGAGTGTACCCACCGACCATCAGCCCCAGCATTTT.

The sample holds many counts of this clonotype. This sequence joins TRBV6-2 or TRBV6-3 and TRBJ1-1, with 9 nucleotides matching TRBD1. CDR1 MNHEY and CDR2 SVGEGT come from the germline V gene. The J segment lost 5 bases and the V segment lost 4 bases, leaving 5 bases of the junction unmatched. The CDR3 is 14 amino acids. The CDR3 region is CASSSDRGGTEAFF. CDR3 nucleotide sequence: TGTGCCAGCAGTTCGGACAGGGGAGGGACTGAAGCTTTCTTT.